Described below is a single T cell receptor beta chain sequence and its context. Its antigen is not known. Samples were taken at baseline and on day 1 of cycles 4 and 7. The sample is drawn from a study of OX40 agonist ivuxolimab in advanced cancers. Whole-study context: The group had a mean age of around 60 years, ranged from roughly 23 to 79, and was approximately 81% male. General study points: Patients with a partial response at 0.1-3.0 mg/kg had among the lowest clonal expansion.

The protocol was immunoSEQ multiplex PCR, while the TCRdb copy is restricted to in-frame clones and leaves out a portion. The sample has 45,000 to 65,000 clones, 79% seen once. This clonotype was obtained from an adult with an advanced solid tumor such as melanoma, head and neck, liver or kidney cancer. The sample was CD4+ or CD8+ T cells sorted from blood, taken in a trial of the OX40 agonist ivuxolimab.

This CDR3 is CASSEFQGNSYNEQFF. Here the CDR3 DNA reads TGTGCCAGCAGTGAGTTTCAGGGGAACTCCTACAATGAGCAGTTCTTC. The V gene is TRBV6-1, the J gene TRBJ2-1, with D possibly TRBD1 on 6 matching bases. The CDR3 is 16 amino acids. Trimming took 3 bases from V and 0 from J, leaving 12 bases between them. Germline loops: CDR1 MNHNS, CDR2 SASEGT.